This TCR beta chain originates from a study of Graves' ophthalmopathy and Graves' hyperthyroidism (dated by TCRdb to between 2017 and 2018). In terms of the full investigation: Stable hyperthyroidism was defined as no progression to ophthalmopathy within 18 months of follow-up. The study used signatures of the TCR beta repertoire to tell Graves' ophthalmopathy apart from Graves' hyperthyroidism and to predict which patients would progress to ophthalmopathy. After sampling, hyperthyroidism patients received methimazole starting at 30 mg daily, and ophthalmopathy patients received high-dose intravenous methylprednisolone. An independent validation cohort was composed of approximately 18 hyperthyroidism patients and roughly 16 patients who later progressed from hyperthyroidism to ophthalmopathy. To explore V-J signatures that separate ophthalmopathy from hyperthyroidism, a discovery set of fewer than 110 patients was enrolled, consisting of about 41 with ophthalmopathy and around 57 with stable hyperthyroidism. In total, 135 blood samples were TCR-sequenced: approximately 42 ophthalmopathy, around 75 hyperthyroidism and some 17 hyperthyroidism-to-ophthalmopathy patients. In roughly 6 hyperthyroidism patients, the T-cell repertoire of thyroid tissue was compared with the T-cell repertoire of blood. The full study reports these points: In validation, the model predicted ophthalmopathy progression with less than 71% sensitivity and 72.22% specificity; roughly eleven predicted patients were CT-confirmed with GO in a median of approximately 6.5 months. Sample size was not predetermined statistically, and investigators were not blinded to group allocation. Most expanded thyroid clonotypes with a frequency above 0.001 also appeared in blood, which suggests that blood repertoires may reflect the immune response in the thyroid. Ophthalmopathy was separated from stable hyperthyroidism by the 13-signature model with just under 90% sensitivity and 81.08% specificity in cross-validation and with 80%/75% in the test set.

For repertoire sequencing, the TCR beta CDR3 regions were amplified from RNA transcripts. HTBI primers and the Qiagen OneStep RT-PCR kit were used in a first-round RT-PCR, which was followed by a second-round multiplex PCR, size selection and purification. The libraries underwent paired-end sequencing with 100 bp reads on an Illumina HiSeq2000. Per the authors' processing: SOAPnuke was used to process the reads, removing any read that contained adapters or uncalled bases, had a mean Phred below 15, or lacked an exact match to the constant primer or identifier. COPE v1.2.5 was used to merge high-quality paired reads. Clonotypes were defined as unique nucleotide sequences and were aligned to IMGT TRB V, D and J references using MiTCR v1.1. The analysis was limited to V-J combinations with a frequency above 0.0001, which together covered approximately 99% of the repertoires. For each V-J combination, a TCR clonal expansion and chaos score was defined as F50 clonal expansion divided by the chaos observed in the TCRdist matrix. Features were reduced by Welch's t-statistics and random forest to approximately 12 V-J combinations, which fed a naive Bayes classifier. Thyroid-blood repertoire similarity was quantified with the Morisita-Horn index. The public sequencing data were trimmed at Q25 with fastp and processed into clonotypes with MiXCR by TCRdb, which kept only in-frame beta chains. Rows are combined by CDR3 protein, so each entry shows the most common genes and DNA. TCRdb's processing, not the authors', yielded these V and J calls. This sample has over a million distinct CDR3 sequences in its table, and about two fifths of those were observed once. The leading ten clones occupy approximately 12% of the sample.

This clonotype was recorded a few times. This clone's antigen is unknown. No base quality values were provided; no much bigger clone lies one nucleotide off. After removal of 5 bases from V and 6 bases from J, the junction retains 5 bases not matched to a gene. The CDR3 holds 14 amino acids from the cysteine to the phenylalanine. Only the CDR3 DNA stays, 42 bases, in frame from base 1. Sequences MNHNY (CDR1) and SVGAGI (CDR2) are obtained from the germline V gene (reference sequence). Hyperthyroidism patients were newly diagnosed, were aged 18 to 65 years, and had a disease duration under 2 months. Patients with other autoimmune diseases, uncontrolled infections, pregnancy or lactation were excluded from the study. Clinical symptoms, serum thyroxine, TRAb, thyroid ultrasound and orbital computed tomography formed the basis of the diagnosis. Total RNA was extracted using Trizol reagent, and RNA quality was checked on an Agilent 2100 Bioanalyzer.

The sequencing sample was made of peripheral blood or thyroid tissue (not recorded which). The origin of this receptor is an adult man with Graves' hyperthyroidism. The rearranged chain carries TRBV6-6 and TRBJ2-2; the central 8 bases match TRBD1. The DNA sequence is as follows: TGTGCCAGCAGTGCCACAGGGGGTTCCGGGGAGCTGTTTTTT. Its protein product is CASSATGGSGELFF.